This T cell receptor beta chain is drawn from a study of beta chain features in type 1 diabetes. Whole-study context: Age, gender and cell yields were alike across patients and healthy donors. General study results and limits: PCR might favor shorter templates, equally in patients and controls. Reduced insertions and increased deletions marked VDJ junctions in type 1 diabetes patients. Cells that show high TCR expression could be over-represented by cDNA sequencing.

The germline V gene has CDR1 MNHNS and CDR2 SASEGT. Trimming at V came to 2 bases and at J to 3 bases, leaving 9 bases not matched to a gene. CDR3 length: 17 amino acids. The whole isolated RNA underwent reverse transcription, so sequencing captured expressed TCRB transcripts. Measured with immunoSEQ multiplex PCR; TCRdb has only the in-frame clones, and not every one. The sample holds tens of thousands of clones, around 63% seen once. For this clone: Its antigen is not identified.

The chain combines TRBV6-1 with TRBJ2-4; 8 nucleotides line up with TRBD2. The sequenced material came from Tregs from blood. The source of this sequence is a woman between 18 and 30 years old in good health. Here the CDR3 DNA reads TGTGCCAGCAGTGAAATCACAGCGGGAGTTGACAAAAACATTCAGTACTTC. Amino acid sequence: CASSEITAGVDKNIQYF.